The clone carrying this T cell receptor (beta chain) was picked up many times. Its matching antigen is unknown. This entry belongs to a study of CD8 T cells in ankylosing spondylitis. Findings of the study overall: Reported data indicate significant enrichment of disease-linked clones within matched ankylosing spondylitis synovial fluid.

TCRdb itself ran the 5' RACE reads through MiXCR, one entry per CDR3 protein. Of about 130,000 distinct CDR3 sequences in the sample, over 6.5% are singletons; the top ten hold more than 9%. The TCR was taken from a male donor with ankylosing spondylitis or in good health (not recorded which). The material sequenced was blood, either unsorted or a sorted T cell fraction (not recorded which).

As DNA, the CDR3 is TGTGCCAGCAGCTTAGGACCTGGCTACACCTTC. This gives the protein CASSLGPGYTF. The chain couples TRBV7-8 to TRBJ1-2; the D is unclear. In germline, CDR1 is SGHVS, CDR2 FQNEAQ. The CDR3 loop spans 11 amino acids. V lost 1 base to trimming and J lost 7 bases, with 4 bases between them.